These 17 T cell receptor beta chains share one sample of origin, sequenced in a study of blood T cell repertoires in COVID-19. Measured with immunoSEQ multiplex PCR; TCRdb has only the in-frame clones, and not every one. Of over 70,000 clones in the sample, 87% are singletons; the top ten hold approximately 1%. The sequencing sample was made of peripheral blood. All receptors derive from a human donor in a cohort sampled during active COVID-19.

V gene TRBV4-1 combines with J gene TRBJ1-5; 10 bases fit TRBD1. The germline gives CDR1 MGHRA, CDR2 YSYEKL. V lost 1 base to trimming and J lost 5 bases; unmatched junction nucleotides: 5. This CDR3 contains 16 residues. CDR3 coding DNA: TGCGCCAGCAGCCAAGCTCGGGACAGGGGTTATCAGCCCCAGCATTTT. This sequence encodes CASSQARDRGYQPQHF.

The gene calls are TRBV28 and TRBJ1-4, with D unclear. The V end lost 6 bases, the J end lost 0 bases, and 8 bases lay between the germline ends. The CDR3 has 14 amino acids. From germline, CDR1 is MDHEN and CDR2 SYDVKM. The DNA of the CDR3 is TGTGCCAGCAGGCTATCTGCAACTAATGAAAAACTGTTTTTT. Amino acids: CASRLSATNEKLFF.

This clone has only a few counts. This chain connects TRBV15 to TRBJ2-2; 8 bases align to TRBD1. The CDR3 spans 14 residues. The trim removed 6 bases at V and 5 bases at J, leaving 5 bases unmatched. The germline V gene encodes CDR1 LNHNV and CDR2 YYDKDF (reference sequence). CDR3 region: CATRVDRGTGELFF. Written as DNA, the CDR3 is TGTGCCACCAGGGTTGACAGGGGAACCGGGGAGCTGTTTTTT.

With respect to this clone: Other DNA sequences within the sample encode an identical CDR3. The chain links TRBV5-4 to TRBJ2-3; D perhaps matches TRBD2 (6 bases). The CDR3 extends over 15 amino acids. Trimming stripped 0 bases from V and 0 bases from J, with 8 bases between. The germline V gene encodes CDR1 SGHNT and CDR2 YYREEE (reference sequence). The CDR3 bases are TGTGCCAGCAGCTTGGGAAGCGGGAGCACAGATACGCAGTATTTT. Translated, it gives CASSLGSGSTDTQYF.

This chain joins TRBV21-1 and TRBJ1-2; the listed D gene, TRBD1, was not tested against the DNA. TRBV21-1 corresponds to a pseudogene. The CDR3 is 15 residues long. In nucleotides, the CDR3 is TGTGCCAGCAGCGAATCCCGGGACAGGGCAACAGGCTACACCTTC. This codes for CASSESRDRATGYTF.

The genes are TRBV7-2 and TRBJ2-5; no firm D call. Germline CDR1 is SGHTA and CDR2 is FQGNSA. CDR3 length: 13 residues. The V and J ends lost 1 base and 4 bases respectively, with 7 bases between them. CDR3 sequence reads: CASSLDFGETQYF. In DNA form, the CDR3 reads TGTGCCAGCAGCTTAGATTTCGGAGAGACCCAGTACTTC.

V and J are TRBV7-3 and TRBJ1-4; D might be TRBD1 (6 bases). Germline V lookup: CDR1 SGHTA, CDR2 FQGTGA. This CDR3 has 13 residues. V gave up 5 bases and J gave up 7 bases, with 11 bases separating them. The CDR3 nucleotides are TGTGCCAGCAGCATATCACAGGGTGAAAAACTGTTTTTT. Encoded protein: CASSISQGEKLFF.

This clone was seen a few times. CDR3 residues: CASSLSGLGFGELFF. In DNA, the CDR3 is TGTGCCAGCAGCTTATCGGGACTCGGGTTCGGGGAGCTGTTTTTT. The chain is built from TRBV7-8 and TRBJ2-2; possible D gene TRBD2, 6 bases. The V gene's germline CDR1 is SGHVS and CDR2 FQNEAQ. V was trimmed by 2 bases and J by 7 bases, leaving 14 bases between them. This CDR3 spans 15 amino acids. The full variable domain, completed using reference TRBV7-8 and TRBJ2-2, is GAGVSQSPRYKVAKRGQDVALRCDPISGHVSLFWYQQALGQGPEFLTYFQNEAQLDKSGLPSDRFFAERPEGSVSTLKIQRTQQEDSAVYLCASSLSGLGFGELFFGEGSRLTVL.

V usage is TRBV9 and J usage is TRBJ2-1; 9 bases line up with TRBD2. The V segment lost 4 bases and the J segment 2 bases; nucleotides outside the gene matches: 4. The CDR3 sequence is 15 residues long. The germline V gene has CDR1 SGDLS and CDR2 YYNGEE. The CDR3 loop reads CASSSSGNTYNEQFF. The CDR3 coding sequence is TGTGCCAGCAGCTCTAGCGGGAACACCTACAATGAGCAGTTCTTC.

The CDR3 DNA is TGTGCCAGCAGTCGAAATTTCCGGGACACTAGCAATCAGCCCCAGCATTTT. Residues: CASSRNFRDTSNQPQHF. The chain joins TRBV28 to TRBJ1-5, with a tentative D call TRBD1 (6 bases). There are 17 residues in the CDR3. Trimming cost V 5 bases and J 0 bases, with 17 bases left between them. Per the germline V gene, CDR1 is MDHEN and CDR2 is SYDVKM.

V is TRBV19 and J is TRBJ1-2, with D maybe TRBD1 (5 bases). CDR3 length: 15 residues. V lost 5 bases and J lost 1, with 14 bases in between. From germline, CDR1 is LNHDA and CDR2 SQIVND (reference sequence). The CDR3 DNA follows: TGTGCCAGTAGTCCCCGCGGGGGGGGTAACTATGGCTACACCTTC. As protein: CASSPRGGGNYGYTF.

This clone was recorded a few times. This chain connects TRBV29-1 to TRBJ2-7, with 9 bases lining up with TRBD2. V shed 3 bases, J shed 5 bases, and the junction held 11 bases outside the gene matches. The germline gives CDR1 SQVTM, CDR2 ANQGSEA. The CDR3 is made up of 15 amino acids. CDR3 sequence reads: CSVDMNSGSGDEQYF. In DNA form, the CDR3 reads TGCAGCGTTGATATGAATAGCGGGAGCGGGGACGAGCAGTACTTC.

To note about this clone: The sample has other DNA sequences that encode this CDR3 too. The chain recombines TRBV5-1 with TRBJ2-6; 8 nucleotides match TRBD1. J gave up 0 bases and V 5 bases, and 13 bases lay outside the gene matches. There are 19 residues in the CDR3. The V gene's germline CDR1 is SGHRS and CDR2 YFSETQ. CDR3 coding DNA: TGCGCCAGCAGTCTCCTTGGGGGGACAGGTAGCTCTGGGGCCAACGTCCTGACTTTC. This encodes CASSLLGGTGSSGANVLTF.

J is TRBJ2-2 and V is TRBV6-1; 7 positions match TRBD2. The CDR3 has 17 residues. V was clipped by 0 bases and J by 5 bases; unmatched bases: 9. Germline V gene lookup returns CDR1 MNHNS and CDR2 SASEGT. For the CDR3, the DNA is TGTGCCAGCAGTGAAGCCCCCGGGACTATTGTTACCGGGGAGCTGTTTTTT. Protein sequence: CASSEAPGTIVTGELFF.

The chain uses TRBV19 and TRBJ2-7; TRBD1 agrees at 7 bases. V was clipped by 5 bases and J by 4 bases; unmatched bases: 2. The CDR3 covers 12 residues. Germline CDR1 LNHDA, CDR2 SQIVND (reference sequence). CDR3 residues: CASSSQGYEQYF. CDR3 DNA sequence: TGTGCCAGTAGTTCACAGGGGTACGAGCAGTACTTC.

The rearrangement uses TRBV28 and TRBJ1-1; D is undetermined. The CDR3 is 12 amino acids. In germline, CDR1 is MDHEN, CDR2 SYDVKM. V lost 6 bases and J 7 bases, leaving 12 bases between the germline ends. This CDR3 is CASSPHPVEAFF. The CDR3 DNA reads TGTGCCAGCAGCCCCCACCCGGTTGAAGCTTTCTTT.

This clone was detected once. The rearrangement uses TRBV5-6 and TRBJ2-1; TRBD2 matches 7 bases. CDR3 length: 16 amino acids. Germline V gene lookup returns CDR1 SGHDT and CDR2 YYEEEE. With 4 bases clipped from V and 7 bases from J, the junction kept 14 bases outside the gene matches. As DNA, the CDR3 is TGTGCCAGCAGCACCCCTAGCGGCGGCGTGGCGAATGAGCAGTTCTTC. It translates to CASSTPSGGVANEQFF.